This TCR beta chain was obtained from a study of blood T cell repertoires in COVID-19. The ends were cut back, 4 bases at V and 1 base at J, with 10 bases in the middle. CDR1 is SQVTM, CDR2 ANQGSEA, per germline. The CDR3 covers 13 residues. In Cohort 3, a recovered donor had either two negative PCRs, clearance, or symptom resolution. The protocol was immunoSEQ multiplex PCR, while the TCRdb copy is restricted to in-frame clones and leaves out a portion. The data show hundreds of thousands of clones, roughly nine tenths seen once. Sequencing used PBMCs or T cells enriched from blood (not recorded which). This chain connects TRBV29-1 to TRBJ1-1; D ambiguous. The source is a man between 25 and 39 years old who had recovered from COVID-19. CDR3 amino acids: CSVARTANTEAFF. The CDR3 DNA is TGCAGCGTTGCCCGTACAGCGAACACTGAAGCTTTCTTT.